The 27 T cell receptor beta chains below come from one sample, sequenced in a study of blood T cell repertoires in COVID-19. The protocol was immunoSEQ multiplex PCR, while the TCRdb copy is restricted to in-frame clones and leaves out a portion. The repertoire has approximately 300,000 clones, about nine tenths of them found once; the top ten carry about 2%. The specimen was peripheral blood. These receptors were taken from a man between 18 and 29 years old with active or convalescent COVID-19.

V is TRBV15 and J is TRBJ2-1; 10 bases agree with TRBD2. Per the germline V gene, CDR1 is LNHNV and CDR2 is YYDKDF (reference sequence). V shed 3 bases, J shed 3 bases, and the junction held 5 bases outside the gene matches. This CDR3 has 16 residues. The CDR3 reads CATSSLAGGFYNEQFF. The CDR3 DNA sequence: TGTGCCACCAGCAGTTTAGCGGGGGGTTTCTACAATGAGCAGTTCTTC.

The V gene is TRBV12-5, the J gene TRBJ1-2, with 11 bases aligning to TRBD1. The CDR3 extends over 17 amino acids. Trimming removed 0 bases from V and 4 bases from J; junction bases left unmatched: 7. In germline, CDR1 is LGHNT, CDR2 FRNRAP. CDR3 bases: TGTGCTAGTGGTTTGGTACTAGGACAGGGGGCATCCTATGGCTACACCTTC. Its protein is CASGLVLGQGASYGYTF.

The V gene is TRBV12-3 or TRBV12-4, the J gene TRBJ1-5; no definite D call. The CDR3 is 13 residues long. V was cut by 4 bases and J by 3 bases, with 7 bases left in between. CDR3 DNA sequence: TGTGCCAGCAGTTCCAGCGACAATCAGCCCCAGCATTTT. Translation gives CASSSSDNQPQHF.

CDR3 amino acids: CASSYSYRGPEETQYF. CDR3 nucleotides: TGCGCCAGCAGCTACTCCTACAGGGGGCCGGAGGAGACCCAGTACTTC. The chain recombines TRBV5-1 with TRBJ2-5; TRBD1 matches 9 bases. The CDR3 is 16 residues long. V was pared by 3 bases and J by 5 bases, with 11 bases of the junction left unmatched. Germline V gives CDR1 SGHRS, CDR2 YFSETQ.

As regards this clone: Given a much more abundant clone one base away, this may be a read error. J is TRBJ1-1 and V is TRBV5-1, with TRBD1 identical over 7 bases. V was pared by 4 bases and J by 1 base, with 4 bases of the junction left unmatched. Germline V gives CDR1 SGHRS, CDR2 YFSETQ. The CDR3 spans 14 residues. The CDR3 DNA reads TGCGCCAGCAGCCTCAGGGGGGAGAACACTGAAGCTTTCTTT. The encoded protein is CASSLRGENTEAFF.

CDR3 sequence reads: CASSFRTGRTDTQYF. Written as DNA, the CDR3 is TGTGCCAGCAGCTTTAGGACAGGACGCACAGATACGCAGTATTTT. The V call is TRBV5-4, the J call TRBJ2-3; TRBD1 matches 7 bases. The V gene end was trimmed by 2 bases and the J gene end by 1 base; junction bases not matched to a gene: 4. The CDR3 sequence is 15 residues long. CDR1 and CDR2 from the germline V gene are SGHNT and YYREEE (reference sequence).

The CDR3 nucleotides are TGTGCCAGCAGCTTAGTAAGGACAAATAATTCACCCCTCCACTTT. It translates to CASSLVRTNNSPLHF. The V and J genes are TRBV7-8 and TRBJ1-6; maybe TRBD1 (5 bases). CDR1 is SGHVS and CDR2 is FQNEAQ in the germline V gene. CDR3 length equals 15 residues. V lost 1 base and J 5 bases, leaving 9 bases between the germline ends.

V is TRBV5-1 and J is TRBJ2-1, with D possibly TRBD1 on 6 matching bases. V was cut by 0 bases and J by 10 bases, with 17 bases left in between. The CDR3 sequence is 15 residues long. CDR1 and CDR2 (germline): SGHRS, YFSETQ. The CDR3 DNA reads as TGCGCCAGCAGCTTGGCCGCAGGGGCGCGAGGGGAGCAGTTCTTC. Translation: CASSLAAGARGEQFF.

This clone was seen a single time. The chain recombines TRBV19 with TRBJ2-1, with 7 positions matching TRBD2. The ends lost 5 bases at V and 4 bases at J; junction bases unmatched: 5. The CDR3 length is 14 residues. CDR1 LNHDA and CDR2 SQIVND come from the germline V gene (reference sequence). CDR3 nucleotide sequence: TGTGCCAGTAGTCTCCGCGGGGGTTACAATGAGCAGTTCTTC. It codes for CASSLRGGYNEQFF.

J is TRBJ2-7 and V is TRBV9, with 9 nucleotides matching TRBD1. Germline CDR1 reads SGDLS; CDR2 reads YYNGEE. Germline trimming cut 6 bases from V and 5 bases from J; bases unmatched to any gene: 12. This CDR3 has 15 residues. DNA of the CDR3: TGTGCCAGCAACCTGGGGGGGGACAGGGTCCACGAGCAGTACTTC. Translation: CASNLGGDRVHEQYF.

CDR3 in amino acids: CASSQQGRNTEAFF. The CDR3, as DNA: TGTGCCAGCAGCCAGCAGGGGCGGAACACTGAAGCTTTCTTT. This chain uses TRBV3-1 (or the pseudogene TRBV3-2) with TRBJ1-1; tentatively, D is TRBD1 (6 bases). The CDR3 is 14 amino acids. Germline loops: CDR1 LGHDT, CDR2 YNNKEL (reference sequence). The V gene lost 3 bases and the J gene lost 1 base, with 9 bases spanning the gap.

The rearrangement links TRBV28 to TRBJ2-3; tentative D call: TRBD2 (6 bases). The germline V gene encodes CDR1 MDHEN and CDR2 SYDVKM. The CDR3 is made up of 16 amino acids. V lost 4 bases to trimming and J lost 2 bases, with 16 bases between them. The CDR3 reads CASSSRRGILTDTQYF. CDR3 DNA sequence: TGTGCCAGCAGTTCCCGCCGGGGGATCCTCACAGATACGCAGTATTTT.

The chain is built from TRBV2 and TRBJ2-7; TRBD1 agrees at 9 bases. V shed 6 bases and J 4 bases; nucleotides not matched to a gene: 4. This CDR3 contains 13 residues. Germline values: CDR1 SNHLY, CDR2 FYNNEI. The DNA for the CDR3 is TGTGCCAGCAGGCGTGGACAGGGGTACGAGCAGTACTTC. Translation: CASRRGQGYEQYF.

The CDR3 reads CASSSEGDSTDTQYF. For the CDR3, the DNA is TGTGCCAGCAGTTCCGAGGGGGACAGCACAGATACGCAGTATTTT. This sequence joins TRBV6-2 or TRBV6-3 and TRBJ2-3, with a tentative D call TRBD1 (6 bases). CDR1 MNHEY and CDR2 SVGEGT come from the germline V gene. V lost 4 bases and J 0 bases, leaving 11 bases between the germline ends. CDR3 size: 15 residues.

This chain connects TRBV27 to TRBJ1-1, with D maybe TRBD1 (5 bases). This CDR3 contains 15 residues. Germline CDR1 is MNHEY and CDR2 is SMNVEV (reference sequence). The V and J ends lost 6 bases and 1 base respectively, with 15 bases between them. CDR3 in amino acids: CASSLLWGGNTEAFF. The CDR3 DNA reads as TGTGCCAGCAGCCTCTTGTGGGGGGGGAACACTGAAGCTTTCTTT.

V usage is TRBV6-2 or TRBV6-3 and J usage is TRBJ1-5; D perhaps matches TRBD1 (5 bases). The CDR3 has 15 residues. V was clipped by 3 bases and J by 5 bases, with 14 bases between them. Per the germline V gene, CDR1 is MNHEY and CDR2 is SVGEGT. CDR3 bases: TGTGCCAGCAGTTATAATCGACAAGGGGATCAGCCCCAGCATTTT. Residues: CASSYNRQGDQPQHF.

This chain uses TRBV28 with TRBJ1-6, with D uncertain. CDR1 and CDR2 (germline): MDHEN, SYDVKM. V was clipped by 6 bases and J by 1 base, with 10 bases between them. The CDR3 is made up of 15 amino acids. The CDR3 bases are TGTGCCAGCAGGGCCGGAGGATCCTATAATTCACCCCTCCACTTT. Amino acids: CASRAGGSYNSPLHF.

In this sample, this clone turned up a few times. The rearrangement joins TRBV27 to TRBJ2-5; 8 nucleotides agree with TRBD2. Germline V gene lookup returns CDR1 MNHEY and CDR2 SMNVEV (reference sequence). V lost 8 bases, J lost 4 bases, and 18 bases stayed unmatched. The CDR3 has 17 amino acids. The CDR3 nucleotides read TGTGCCAGCGCCCTCACTGGTGACGGGAGGGCCAGAGAGACCCAGTACTTC. Translation gives CASALTGDGRARETQYF.

The rearrangement uses TRBV7-8 and TRBJ2-2; no clear D gene. The V end was cut by 1 base, the J end by 14 bases, with 11 bases between. The V gene's germline CDR1 is SGHVS and CDR2 FQNEAQ. CDR3 length: 12 residues. DNA for the CDR3: TGTGCCAGCAGCTTAGGCCCCTTAGTACTGTTTTTT. This translates into CASSLGPLVLFF.

V and J are TRBV6-6 and TRBJ1-4; 8 bases are shared with TRBD1. V was clipped by 6 bases and J by 8 bases; unmatched bases: 14. The V gene's germline CDR1 is MNHNY and CDR2 SVGAGI (reference sequence). This CDR3 has 16 amino acids. In DNA, the CDR3 is TGTGCCAGCAGCGCGAATTCAGGGGGCGGAAGGGAAAAACTGTTTTTT. Protein: CASSANSGGGREKLFF.

The CDR3 bases are TGTGCCAGCAGCTTACACGCCCTCTCTCGGACAGCGCTCTATGGCTACACCTTC. Translating gives CASSLHALSRTALYGYTF. V usage is TRBV7-2 and J usage is TRBJ1-2, with D possibly TRBD1 on 6 matching bases. CDR3 length: 18 amino acids. Per the germline V gene, CDR1 is SGHTA and CDR2 is FQGNSA. V gave up 2 bases and J gave up 4 bases, with 23 bases separating them. Variable domain in full (rest from reference TRBV7-2 and TRBJ1-2): GAGVSQSPSNKVTEKGKDVELRCDPISGHTALYWYRQSLGQGLEFLIYFQGNSAPDKSGLPSDRFSAERTGGSVSTLTIQRTQQEDSAVYLCASSLHALSRTALYGYTFGSGTRLTVV.

This sequence joins TRBV2 and TRBJ2-2; a weak D match, TRBD2 (6 bases). The CDR3 length is 15 residues. Germline V lookup: CDR1 SNHLY, CDR2 FYNNEI. V was cut by 10 bases and J by 2 bases, with 17 bases left in between. The CDR3, as DNA: TGTGCCACTCGGGGAGGCGGGATTAACACCGGGGAGCTGTTTTTT. This gives the protein CATRGGGINTGELFF.

This chain connects TRBV7-9 to TRBJ1-2; D is unclear. Germline assignment: CDR1 SEHNR and CDR2 FQNEAQ (reference sequence). Trimming took off 5 bases at V and 4 bases at J, with 11 bases between the two ends. The CDR3 covers 13 residues. In DNA form, the CDR3 reads TGTGCCAGCAGCCCGGAGACCCTCTATGGCTACACCTTC. Translation gives CASSPETLYGYTF.

V is TRBV7-2 and J is TRBJ1-6; 8 positions match TRBD1. This CDR3 has 15 amino acids. Germline V CDR1 and CDR2: SGHTA, FQGNSA. V dropped 6 bases and J dropped 9; count of bases not matched to a gene: 10. This CDR3 is CASSPRTGNSSPLHF. CDR3 DNA sequence: TGTGCCAGCAGTCCGAGGACAGGGAATTCTTCACCCCTCCACTTT.

This clone was picked up one time. The chain links TRBV27 to TRBJ1-2, with D possibly matching TRBD1 (6 bases). CDR3 length: 14 residues. The V end lost 1 base, the J end lost 7 bases, and 13 bases lay between the germline ends. CDR1 is MNHEY and CDR2 is SMNVEV in the germline V gene (reference sequence). CDR3 loop: CASSLLQGEGGYTF. The CDR3, as DNA: TGTGCCAGCAGTTTATTACAGGGAGAGGGTGGCTACACCTTC.

The chain is built from TRBV4-3 and TRBJ1-1; TRBD1 matches at 10 bases. V lost 4 bases and J lost 0; bases outside the gene matches: 5. CDR1 is LGHNA and CDR2 is YSLEER in the germline V gene. The CDR3 is 16 amino acids. The CDR3 sequence is CASSPGQGDMNTEAFF. CDR3 nucleotides: TGCGCCAGCAGCCCCGGACAGGGGGACATGAACACTGAAGCTTTCTTT.

CDR3 sequence (DNA): TGTGCCAGCAGCTTAGTCAGGTTAAATGAAAAACTGTTTTTT. Translating gives CASSLVRLNEKLFF. This rearrangement joins TRBV11-2 to TRBJ1-4, with D uncertain. CDR3 length: 14 residues. Trimming removed 1 base from V and 5 bases from J, with 8 bases in between. Germline V lookup: CDR1 SGHAT, CDR2 FQNNGV.